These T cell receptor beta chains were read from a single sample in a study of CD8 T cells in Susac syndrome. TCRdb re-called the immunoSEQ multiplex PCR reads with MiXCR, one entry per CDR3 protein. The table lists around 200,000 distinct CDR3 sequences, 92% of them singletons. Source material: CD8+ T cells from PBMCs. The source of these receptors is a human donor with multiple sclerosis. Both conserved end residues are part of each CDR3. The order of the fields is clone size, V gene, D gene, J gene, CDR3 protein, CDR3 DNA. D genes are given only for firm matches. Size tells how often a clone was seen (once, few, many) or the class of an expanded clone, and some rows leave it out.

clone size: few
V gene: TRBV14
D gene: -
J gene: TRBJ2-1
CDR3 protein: CASSQESGSSYNEQFF
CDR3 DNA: TGTGCCAGCAGCCAAGAATCGGGGAGCTCCTACAATGAGCAGTTCTTC

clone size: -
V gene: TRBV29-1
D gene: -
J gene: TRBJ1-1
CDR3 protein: CSVPGGMNTEAFF
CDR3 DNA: TGCAGCGTCCCCGGCGGTATGAACACTGAAGCTTTCTTT

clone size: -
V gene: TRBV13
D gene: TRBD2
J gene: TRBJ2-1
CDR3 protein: CASSYGRASGNEQFF
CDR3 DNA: TGTGCCAGCAGCTACGGGAGGGCTTCTGGCAATGAGCAGTTCTTC

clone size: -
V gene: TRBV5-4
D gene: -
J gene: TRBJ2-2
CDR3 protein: CASSFRRLDSNTGELFF
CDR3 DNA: TGTGCCAGCAGCTTTCGTCGATTGGACAGTAACACCGGGGAGCTGTTTTTT

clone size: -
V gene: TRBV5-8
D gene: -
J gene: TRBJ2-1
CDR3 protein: CASASDPGPSYNEQFF
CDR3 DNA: TGTGCCAGCGCCTCCGATCCAGGACCCTCCTACAATGAGCAGTTCTTC

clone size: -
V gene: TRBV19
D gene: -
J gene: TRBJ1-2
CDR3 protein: CASRAGFAYGYTF
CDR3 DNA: TGTGCCAGTAGGGCCGGGTTTGCGTATGGCTACACCTTC

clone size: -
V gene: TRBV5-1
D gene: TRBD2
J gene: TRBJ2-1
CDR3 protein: CASSPTSGSSGGYNEQFF
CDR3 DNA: TGCGCCAGCAGCCCGACTAGCGGGAGTTCGGGGGGCTACAATGAGCAGTTCTTC

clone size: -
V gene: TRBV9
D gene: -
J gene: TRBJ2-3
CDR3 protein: CASSAPDSYTDTQYF
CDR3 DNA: TGTGCCAGCAGCGCCCCTGACAGTTACACAGATACGCAGTATTTT

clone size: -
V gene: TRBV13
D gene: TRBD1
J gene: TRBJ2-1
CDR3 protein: CASSSTGVGDVDEQFF
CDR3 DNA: TGTGCCAGCAGCTCGACAGGGGTAGGTGATGTTGATGAGCAGTTCTTC

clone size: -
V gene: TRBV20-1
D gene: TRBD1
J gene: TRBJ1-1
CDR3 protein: CSAKAGQGKKGGTEAFF
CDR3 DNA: TGCAGTGCTAAGGCGGGACAGGGGAAGAAAGGCGGCACTGAAGCTTTCTTT

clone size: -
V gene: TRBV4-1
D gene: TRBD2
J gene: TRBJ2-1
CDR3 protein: CASSQDQLAGGVDEQFF
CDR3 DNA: TGCGCCAGCAGCCAAGATCAGTTAGCGGGAGGGGTCGATGAGCAGTTCTTC

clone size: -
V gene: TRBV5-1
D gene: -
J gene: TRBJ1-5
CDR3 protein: CASSLEGEGNQPQHF
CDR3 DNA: TGCGCCAGCAGCTTGGAAGGGGAAGGCAATCAGCCCCAGCATTTT

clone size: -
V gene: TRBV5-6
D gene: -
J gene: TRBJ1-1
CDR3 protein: CASSFRANTEAFF
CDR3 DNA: TGTGCCAGCAGCTTCAGGGCGAACACTGAAGCTTTCTTT

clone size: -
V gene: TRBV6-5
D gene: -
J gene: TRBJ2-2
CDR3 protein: CASSEVYSGELFF
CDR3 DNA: TGTGCCAGCAGCGAGGTTTATTCCGGGGAGCTGTTTTTT

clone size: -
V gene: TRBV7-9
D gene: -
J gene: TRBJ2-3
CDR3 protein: CASSPESRRTDTQYF
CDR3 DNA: TGTGCCAGCAGCCCTGAGTCCCGCCGCACAGATACGCAGTATTTT

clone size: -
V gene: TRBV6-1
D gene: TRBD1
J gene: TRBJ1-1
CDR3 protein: CASSEKTGAWTEAFF
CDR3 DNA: TGTGCCAGCAGTGAAAAGACAGGGGCTTGGACTGAAGCTTTCTTT

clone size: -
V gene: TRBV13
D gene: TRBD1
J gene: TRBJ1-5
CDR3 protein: CASSSSTGDSNQPQHF
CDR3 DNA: TGTGCCAGCAGCTCCAGTACAGGGGATAGCAATCAGCCCCAGCATTTT

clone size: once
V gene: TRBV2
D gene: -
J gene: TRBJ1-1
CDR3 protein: CASRKNTEAFF
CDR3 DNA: TGTGCCAGCAGGAAGAACACTGAAGCTTTCTTT

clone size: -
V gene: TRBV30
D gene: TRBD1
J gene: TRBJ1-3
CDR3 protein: CAFYGTGGLEIYF
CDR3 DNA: TGTGCCTTCTACGGGACAGGCGGCCTTGAGATATATTTT

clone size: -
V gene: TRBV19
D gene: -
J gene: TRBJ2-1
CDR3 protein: CASTSRGGGAMDEQFF
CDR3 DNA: TGTGCCAGTACCTCGCGCGGAGGGGGGGCCATGGATGAGCAGTTCTTC

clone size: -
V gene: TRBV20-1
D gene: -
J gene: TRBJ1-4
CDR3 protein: CSAIAGTLLNEKLFF
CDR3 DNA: TGCAGTGCTATAGCGGGGACGCTTCTTAATGAAAAACTGTTTTTT

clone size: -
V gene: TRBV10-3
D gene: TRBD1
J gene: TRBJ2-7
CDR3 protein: CAISGTGGMDEQYF
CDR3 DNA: TGTGCCATCAGTGGGACAGGGGGGATGGACGAGCAGTACTTC

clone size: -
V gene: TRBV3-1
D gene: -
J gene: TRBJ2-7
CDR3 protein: CASSDTGWSYEQYF
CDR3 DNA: TGTGCCAGCAGTGATACAGGGTGGAGTTACGAGCAGTACTTC

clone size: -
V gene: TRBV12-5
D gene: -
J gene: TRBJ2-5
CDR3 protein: CASEGWRGTQYF
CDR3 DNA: TGTGCTAGTGAAGGGTGGAGGGGGACCCAGTACTTC

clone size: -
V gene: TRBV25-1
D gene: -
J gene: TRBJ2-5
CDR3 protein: CASSEWGNQETQYF
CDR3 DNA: TGTGCCAGCAGTGAATGGGGAAACCAAGAGACCCAGTACTTC

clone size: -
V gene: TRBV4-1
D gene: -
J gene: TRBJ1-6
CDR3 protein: CASSPIGRTDNSPLHF
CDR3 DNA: TGCGCCAGCAGCCCAATCGGCAGGACAGACAATTCACCCCTCCACTTT

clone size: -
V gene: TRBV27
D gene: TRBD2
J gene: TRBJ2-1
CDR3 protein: CASGLAGDNEQFF
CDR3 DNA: TGTGCCAGCGGGTTGGCGGGGGACAATGAGCAGTTCTTC

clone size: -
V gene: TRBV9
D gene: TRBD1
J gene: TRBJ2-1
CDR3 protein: CASSAFGTGNNEQFF
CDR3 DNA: TGTGCCAGCAGCGCCTTCGGGACAGGGAACAATGAGCAGTTCTTC

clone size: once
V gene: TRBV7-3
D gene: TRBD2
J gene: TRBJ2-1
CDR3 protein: CASSLIGLAGPYNEQFF
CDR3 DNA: TGTGCCAGCAGCTTAATTGGACTAGCGGGTCCCTACAATGAGCAGTTCTTC

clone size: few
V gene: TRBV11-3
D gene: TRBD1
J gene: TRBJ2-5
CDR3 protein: CASTGQEETQYF
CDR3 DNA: TGTGCCAGCACCGGACAGGAAGAGACCCAGTACTTC

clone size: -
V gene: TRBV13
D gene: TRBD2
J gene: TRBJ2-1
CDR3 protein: CASSGTSGGEGNEQFF
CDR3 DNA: TGTGCCAGCAGCGGCACTAGCGGGGGGGAAGGAAACGAGCAGTTCTTC

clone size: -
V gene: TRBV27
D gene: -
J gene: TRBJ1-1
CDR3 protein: CASTPDTGNAEAFF
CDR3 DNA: TGTGCCAGCACCCCGGACACGGGGAATGCTGAAGCTTTCTTT

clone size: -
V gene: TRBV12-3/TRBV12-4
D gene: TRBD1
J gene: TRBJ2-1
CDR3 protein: CASSGTASRSYNEQFF
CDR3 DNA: TGTGCCAGCAGTGGGACAGCTTCTCGCTCCTACAATGAGCAGTTCTTC

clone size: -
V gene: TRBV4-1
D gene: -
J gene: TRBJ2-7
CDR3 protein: CASSPLLTPRQADYEQYF
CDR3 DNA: TGCGCCAGCAGCCCACTGCTAACCCCCCGGCAGGCAGACTACGAGCAGTACTTC

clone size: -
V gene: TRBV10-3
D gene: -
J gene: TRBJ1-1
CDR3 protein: CAISGDTAPEAFF
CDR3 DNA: TGTGCCATCAGTGGGGACACCGCACCTGAAGCTTTCTTT

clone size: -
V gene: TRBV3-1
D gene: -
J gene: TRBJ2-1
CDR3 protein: CASSQVWAGNNEQFF
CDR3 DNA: TGTGCCAGCAGCCAAGTTTGGGCAGGGAACAATGAGCAGTTCTTC